A single sample is the source of the 14 T cell receptor beta chains below, sequenced in a study of CD8 T cells in ankylosing spondylitis. Via MiXCR, TCRdb re-called the 5' RACE reads, giving one row per CDR3 protein. This sample has just under 95,000 distinct CDR3 sequences, with around 9.4% found just once. Sequencing was performed on blood, either unsorted or a sorted T cell fraction (not recorded which). Receptors originate from a male donor with ankylosing spondylitis or in good health (not recorded which).

Many counts were recorded for this clonotype. Here the CDR3 DNA reads TGCGCCAGCAGCGGCGGCGGGGCCTACGAGCAGTACTTC. Protein sequence: CASSGGGAYEQYF. This chain connects TRBV5-1 to TRBJ2-7; TRBD2 is a possible D gene (6 bases). Looked up from germline, CDR1 is SGHRS and CDR2 is YFSETQ. CDR3 size: 13 residues. The V and J ends lost 4 bases and 2 bases respectively, with 10 bases between them.

This clonotype was observed many times. The chain links TRBV5-5 to TRBJ2-7; 7 nucleotides line up with TRBD1. CDR1 SGHKS and CDR2 YYEKEE come from the germline V gene (reference sequence). The ends lost 2 bases at V and 3 bases at J; junction bases unmatched: 8. This CDR3 is 15 amino acids long. The CDR3 bases are TGTGCCAGCAGCTTTCAGCAGACAGGGCGCTACGAGCAGTACTTC. Encoded protein: CASSFQQTGRYEQYF.

This clonotype occurred many times. The chain is built from TRBV6-4 and TRBJ2-5; TRBD2 matches at 14 bases. V shed 6 bases and J 4 bases; nucleotides not matched to a gene: 13. The CDR3 has 18 residues. Germline assignment: CDR1 MRHNA and CDR2 SNTAGT. The CDR3 region is CASRVPGLAGARGETQYF. The DNA for the CDR3 is TGTGCCAGCAGAGTCCCGGGACTAGCGGGGGCCCGCGGAGAGACCCAGTACTTC.

There are many counts of this clonotype. This chain uses TRBV20-1 with TRBJ1-5, with TRBD1 as a possible D gene (5 bases). The CDR3 sequence is 12 residues long. Germline CDR1 reads DFQATT; CDR2 reads SNEGSKA (reference sequence). The germline V and J ends were trimmed by 3 bases and 7 bases, with 10 bases remaining between them. Here the CDR3 DNA reads TGCAGTGCTAGTGGGGGAGGACAGCCCCAGCATTTT. This sequence encodes CSASGGGQPQHF.

In regard to this clonotype: This may arise from a read error, as a much more abundant clone is one base away. This chain uses TRBV10-3 with TRBJ2-5; 9 bases agree with TRBD1. The CDR3 runs 14 residues. Germline loops: CDR1 ENHRY, CDR2 SYGVKD. The DNA of the CDR3 is TGTGCCATCAGTCCGGGACAGGGTAGAGAGATCCAGTACTTC. Residues: CAISPGQGREIQYF.

This clonotype occurred many times. The rearrangement links TRBV12-3 or TRBV12-4 to TRBJ2-3; D unclear. V lost 3 bases, J lost 6 bases, and 7 bases lay in between. The CDR3 is 12 residues long. DNA of the CDR3: TGTGCCAGCAGTTTTTACAGCGATACGCAGTATTTT. Amino acid sequence: CASSFYSDTQYF.

This clonotype has a count of ten or more. CDR3 DNA: TGCGCCAGCAGCTTGGGACAGGGGGACCATCAGCCCCAGCATTTT. Translated: CASSLGQGDHQPQHF. V usage is TRBV5-1 and J usage is TRBJ1-5; 9 positions agree with TRBD1. Per the germline V gene, CDR1 is SGHRS and CDR2 is YFSETQ. The CDR3 extends over 15 amino acids. With V trimmed by 0 bases and J by 5 bases, 3 bases remained unmatched.

This clonotype has at least ten counts. The rearrangement joins TRBV20-1 to TRBJ2-5, with D possibly being TRBD1 (6 bases). The V and J ends lost 6 bases and 5 bases respectively, with 25 bases between them. The CDR3 covers 16 residues. Germline CDR1 DFQATT, CDR2 SNEGSKA (reference sequence). This CDR3 reads CSAKQPSGQRLETQYF. In DNA form, the CDR3 reads TGCAGTGCAAAACAACCTTCAGGACAGAGACTTGAGACCCAGTACTTC.

This clonotype occurred many times. The genes are TRBV11-2 and TRBJ2-3, with TRBD1 matching 9 bases. This CDR3 is built from 15 residues. Germline V gives CDR1 SGHAT, CDR2 FQNNGV. V was clipped by 4 bases and J by 9 bases; unmatched bases: 11. The CDR3 DNA follows: TGTGCCAGCAGCTCAGTCGGGGGGACAGGGCTGACGCAGTATTTT. Translation: CASSSVGGTGLTQYF.

This clonotype was seen at least ten times. The V gene is TRBV12-3 or TRBV12-4, the J gene TRBJ1-5, with D unclear. Trimming removed 6 bases at V and 0 bases at J, with 15 bases between. The CDR3 totals 16 residues. The CDR3 region is CASSLSLPYSNQPQHF. DNA for the CDR3: TGTGCCAGCAGCCTCTCGCTGCCGTATAGCAATCAGCCCCAGCATTTT.

The chain combines TRBV29-1 with TRBJ1-1; 10 positions match TRBD1. CDR3 size: 13 residues. CDR1 is SQVTM, CDR2 ANQGSEA, per germline. The trim removed 7 bases at V and 4 bases at J, leaving 6 bases unmatched. The CDR3 loop is CSARTGGITEAFF. In nucleotides, the CDR3 is TGCAGCGCCCGGACAGGGGGAATCACTGAAGCTTTCTTT.

This clonotype was observed many times. The chain employs TRBV28 and TRBJ2-4; D is uncertain. Germline CDR1 reads MDHEN; CDR2 reads SYDVKM. The CDR3 totals 18 residues. Trimming cost V 4 bases and J 0 bases, with 19 bases left between them. The CDR3 spells CASSSLRPVDLAKNIQYF. In DNA form, the CDR3 reads TGTGCCAGCAGTTCCTTACGCCCAGTGGATTTAGCCAAAAACATTCAGTACTTC.

This clonotype was detected ten times or more. V is TRBV5-1 and J is TRBJ2-5; a weak D match, TRBD1 (5 bases). The CDR3 contains 13 residues. The germline CDR1 and CDR2 sequences are SGHRS and YFSETQ. The V end lost 2 bases, the J end lost 0 bases, and 5 bases lay between the germline ends. CDR3 region: CASSLQDQETQYF. CDR3 in DNA: TGCGCCAGCAGCTTACAGGACCAAGAGACCCAGTACTTC. The full variable domain, with the rest looked up from reference TRBV5-1 and TRBJ2-5, is KAGVTQTPRYLIKTRGQQVTLSCSPISGHRSVSWYQQTPGQGLQFLFEYFSETQRNKGNFPGRFSGRQFSNSRSEMNVSTLELGDSALYLCASSLQDQETQYFGPGTRLLVL.

This clonotype was seen at least ten times. The rearrangement links TRBV3-1 to TRBJ1-1; 9 bases agree with TRBD1. V dropped 6 bases and J dropped 4; count of bases not matched to a gene: 15. Germline V gene sequence: CDR1 LGHDT, CDR2 YNNKEL (reference sequence). The CDR3 has 17 amino acids. CDR3 coding DNA: TGTGCCAGCAGTCCCACTATCACACAGGGGGCGGGCACTGAAGCTTTCTTT. Amino acid sequence: CASSPTITQGAGTEAFF.